This TCR beta chain stems from a study of T cells expressing NK-cell markers. Study information: Seven of the eight sequenced donors were classified as HCMV-seropositive, and one was classified as seronegative. General study findings and limits: The HCMV specificity of the expanded NKG2C+ T cell clones stayed unresolved.

CDR3 size: 14 residues. Germline CDR1 KGHSH, CDR2 LQKENI. One entry per CDR3 protein, without DNA, is what TCRdb gives after re-calling the 5' RACE reads. In all, the sample yields fewer than 18,000 distinct CDR3 sequences. Concerning this clonotype: The antigen remains unidentified.

Source material: blood T cells: a sorted CD56 or NKG2C T cell subset, CD4+ or CD8+ T cells, or bulk PBMC T cells (not recorded which). The rearrangement links TRBV18 to TRBJ1-2; the D gene TCRdb calls, TRBD1, cannot be checked with no DNA. This clonotype was obtained from a man between 18 and 69 years old in good health. CDR3 region: CASSETGTGYGYTF.